This TCR beta chain was sequenced for a study of breast tumors, draining lymph nodes, adjacent tissues (dated by TCRdb to about 2016). Regarding the complete study: Breast cancer patients provided tumor, adjacent nontumor tissue and axillary lymph nodes, and the study compared the TCR beta repertoires across these three sources. The study aimed to assess the relationships and possible T-cell exchange between tumor, surrounding tissue and draining lymph node repertoires in human breast cancer.

Results the study describes overall, beyond this receptor: Tumor T-cell repertoires showed less diversity than lymph node repertoires and more diversity than nontumor tissue repertoires, and tumor T-cell repertoires showed preferential V and J gene usage. The conclusion that tumor T cells originate in lymph nodes was presented as consistent with a hypothesis rather than as directly demonstrated. The data were judged consistent with most tumor T cells deriving from the lymph node and then expanding within tumor tissue. In luminal-like breast cancer, tumor and nontumor tissue repertoires resembled each other significantly more than in basal-like breast cancer.

The CDR3 numbers 15 residues from cysteine through phenylalanine. The retained sequence is limited to the CDR3, 45 bases, with the frame set at the first base. CDR1 and CDR2 (SNHLY, FYNNEI) derive from the germline V gene. V was cut back by 5 bases and J by 4 bases, leaving a gap of 17 bases between them. Sequencer: Illumina HiSeq 2000. TCR beta chain libraries were generated by multiplex PCR amplification. The amplified TCR beta chain products were analyzed by high-throughput sequencing. TCRdb itself trimmed the public reads at Q25 with fastp, ran MiXCR and retained productive beta chains. Each CDR3 protein gets just one entry, which takes the most common genes and DNA from the rows behind it. This sample has 120,000 or so distinct CDR3 sequences in its table, and 20% of those were observed once. The ten biggest clones cover more than 3% of the sample. The lymph node samples were taken from the axillary draining lymph nodes of breast cancer patients.

Concerning this clonotype: Its antigen is not yet known. No base quality values were provided; no much bigger clone lies one nucleotide off.

The sequencing input was axillary lymph node tissue. The receptor comes from a female donor with breast cancer. Some clones in this sample may be carry-over from other donors' samples. In this chain, TRBV2 is recombined with TRBJ1-2, and the D gene may be TRBD1, 5 bases matching. The CDR3: CASSRDLGRPYGYTF. At the DNA level, the sequence is TGTGCCAGCAGTCGGGACCTGGGGAGGCCCTATGGCTACACCTTC.